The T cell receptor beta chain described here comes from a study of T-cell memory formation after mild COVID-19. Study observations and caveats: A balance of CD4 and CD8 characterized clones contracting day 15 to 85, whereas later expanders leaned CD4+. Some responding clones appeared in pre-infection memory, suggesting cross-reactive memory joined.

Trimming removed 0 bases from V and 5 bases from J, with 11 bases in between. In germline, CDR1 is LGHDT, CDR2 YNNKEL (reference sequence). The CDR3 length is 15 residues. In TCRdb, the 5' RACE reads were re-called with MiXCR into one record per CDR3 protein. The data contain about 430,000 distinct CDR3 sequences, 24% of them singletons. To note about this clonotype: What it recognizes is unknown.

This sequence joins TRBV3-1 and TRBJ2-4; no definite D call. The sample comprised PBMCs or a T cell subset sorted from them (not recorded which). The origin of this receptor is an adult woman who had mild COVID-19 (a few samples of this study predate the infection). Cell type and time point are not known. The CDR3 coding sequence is TGTGCCAGCAGCCAAGATCTTCACTTGGAAAACATTCAGTACTTC. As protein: CASSQDLHLENIQYF.